This T cell receptor beta chain comes out of a study of CD8 T cells in Susac syndrome. Overall study context: Patients with Susac syndrome had blood drawn and were at that point therapy-naive, on corticosteroids, or on intravenous immunoglobulin alone.

The RNA input was roughly 0.5 to 1 ug, and it was reverse transcribed with random hexamers. Via MiXCR, TCRdb re-called the immunoSEQ multiplex PCR reads, giving one row per CDR3 protein. The sample records about 240,000 distinct CDR3 sequences, about 96% being singletons. Trimming at V came to 0 bases and at J to 1 base, leaving 8 bases not matched to a gene. CDR3 size: 16 residues. Germline V lookup: CDR1 GTSNPN, CDR2 SVGIG (reference sequence). Sequencing used CD4+ T cells from PBMCs. The chain joins TRBV30 to TRBJ1-2; 7 positions match TRBD1. The sequence was collected from a human donor with Susac syndrome. This chain's CDR3 is CAWSVLGTALNYGYTF. CDR3 DNA sequence: TGTGCCTGGAGTGTACTGGGGACAGCACTTAACTATGGCTACACCTTC.